This T cell receptor beta chain was profiled in a study of molecular identifiers for immune sequencing clone quantification (dated by TCRdb to the late 2010s). Notes on the research overall: In a replicate experiment, RNA from roughly 18,000 or 92,000 naive CD8 T cells was split into five aliquots, four of which were sequenced. The study was a methods study using CD8 T cells to benchmark molecular-identifier clustering-based TCR repertoire sequencing (MIDCIRS) and TCR RNA copy counting. General conclusions and limits of the study: A single cell's worth of spiked-in Jurkat TCR RNA was reported detectable even among about a million naive CD8 T cells. Clones above 20 RNA copies held over 99% of molecules in CMV-specific effector cells but under 1% in naive cells. Spiked-in Jurkat TCR RNA (around 9 copies' worth), which is not part of the donor repertoire, was contained in the naive libraries. Modeling estimated about three recovered TCR RNA copies per cell, compared with about ten by digital PCR, which implies roughly 30% capture efficiency. Without barcode sub-clustering, chimeric consensus sequences inflated TCR diversity; chimeras reached as high as 47%. The sizes of highly expanded clones could end up underestimated when identical TCR molecules share a barcode.

Library creation used PCR. Sequenced using a NextSeq 500. Bulk TCR libraries were prepared as previously described, using TCR primers listed in Table S5. Total RNA was purified with the Qiagen AllPrep DNA/RNA kit. Reads from multiple sequencing runs of the same library were pooled before analysis. Per the original workflow: Reads were retained only if an exact TCR constant sequence was present, and the retained reads were trimmed to 150 nt and grouped according to their 12-nt molecular barcodes. Reads within each barcode group were sub-clustered using a 15% Levenshtein threshold, and quality-weighted consensus sequences were constructed for each RNA molecule. Non-functional sequences were discarded, and so were lower-count sequences lying one edit away from another sequence. Based on a fit of two negative binomial distributions, barcode sub-clusters having less than 20% of the maximum read count were discarded. TCRdb trimmed public reads at Q25 via fastp, called clones via MiXCR and kept in-frame beta chains. Identical CDR3 proteins give one entry, which carries the most common genes and DNA. TCRdb, not the authors, supplied the V and J calls. The sample table lists under 800,000 distinct CDR3 sequences, about 25% of them with a count of one. About 0.81% of the sample goes to the ten largest clones.

A word on this clonotype: The target of this receptor is not known. A read error is possible here, since a much larger clone lies one base away.

Libraries of naive CD8 T cells were built from anywhere between about 17,000 and 1,000,000 sorted cells, with 10%, 30% or 50% of the purified RNA used. Naive CD8 T cells, defined as CD8+CD4-CCR7+CD45RA+, were FACS-sorted into RLT Plus buffer on a BD FACSAria II. To test detection sensitivity, Jurkat RNA equivalent to more than 8 TCR copies was spiked into samples of about 17,000-1,100,000 naive CD8 T cells. Enrichment of CD8 T cells was performed with RosetteSep CD8+ T Cell Enrichment Cocktail and Ficoll-Paque, after which ACK red cell lysis was carried out. According to the germline V gene, CDR1 reads LGHNA and CDR2 reads YSLEER. The CDR3 runs 16 amino acids, cysteine and phenylalanine included. Only the CDR3 DNA is retained, 48 bases long and in frame from the first base.

Specimen: naive CD8+ T cells from blood, with Jurkat cell RNA spiked in. Taken with the paper, the label for cell subset or site translates to: FACS-sorted CD8+CD4-CCR7+CD45RA+ naive T cells. The TCR was taken from a human donor in good health. Some libraries in this study had Jurkat cell RNA spiked in. Recombination linked TRBV4-3 to TRBJ2-2, and TRBD1 aligns with 11 junction nucleotides. The DNA sequence is as follows: TGCGCCAGGAGCCTTGGGACAGGGGGATACACCGGGGAGCTGTTTTTT. It translates as CARSLGTGGYTGELFF.